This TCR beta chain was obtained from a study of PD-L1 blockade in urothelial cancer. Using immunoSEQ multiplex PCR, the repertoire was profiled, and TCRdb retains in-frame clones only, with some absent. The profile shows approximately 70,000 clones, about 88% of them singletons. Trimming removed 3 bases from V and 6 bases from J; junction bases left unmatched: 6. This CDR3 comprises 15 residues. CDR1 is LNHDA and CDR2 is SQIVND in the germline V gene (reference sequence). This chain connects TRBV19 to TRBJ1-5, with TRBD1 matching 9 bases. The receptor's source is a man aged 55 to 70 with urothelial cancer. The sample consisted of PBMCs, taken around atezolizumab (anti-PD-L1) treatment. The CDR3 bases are TGTGCCAGTAGTATCTCGACAGGGGGTAGTCAGCCCCAGCATTTT. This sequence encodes CASSISTGGSQPQHF.